The 18 T cell receptor beta chains given below trace back to one sample, sequenced in a study of cytomegalovirus exposure and HLA in healthy donors. This PCR relied on a set of 60 Vbeta primers and 13 Jbeta primers. Clones were sequenced by immunoSEQ multiplex PCR, and TCRdb holds only the in-frame ones, with some missing. The table records 60,000 or so clones, about three quarters of them present only once. Specimen: PBMCs. The receptor set was obtained from a man over 45 in good health and CMV-seropositive.

The rearrangement links TRBV5-1 to TRBJ2-3; 9 positions match TRBD2. Germline CDR1 reads SGHRS; CDR2 reads YFSETQ. The CDR3 runs 16 residues. The V segment lost 4 bases and the J segment 4 bases; nucleotides outside the gene matches: 10. The CDR3 is CASSREGGGAADTQYF. CDR3 in DNA: TGCGCCAGCAGCCGAGAGGGCGGGGGGGCCGCAGATACGCAGTATTTT.

The V gene is TRBV27, the J gene TRBJ1-1; tentatively, D is TRBD1 (6 bases). Germline V lookup: CDR1 MNHEY, CDR2 SMNVEV (reference sequence). The CDR3 length is 14 residues. Trimming pared 6 bases from V and 2 bases from J, leaving 13 bases between. CDR3 in amino acids: CASSIKGVNTEAFF. In DNA form, the CDR3 reads TGTGCCAGCAGCATAAAGGGGGTCAACACTGAAGCTTTCTTT.

The V call is TRBV14, the J call TRBJ1-6; D unresolved. The germline V gene has CDR1 SGHDN and CDR2 FVKESK. Trimming shortened V by 0 bases and J by 6 bases, and 9 bases separated the two germline ends. CDR3 size: 15 residues. The CDR3 sequence: CASSQDRVSNSPLHF. CDR3 bases: TGTGCCAGCAGCCAAGATCGGGTCTCTAATTCACCCCTCCACTTT.

This clone was seen a handful of times. The chain couples TRBV19 to TRBJ2-2, with D perhaps matching TRBD1 (6 bases). Germline V gives CDR1 LNHDA, CDR2 SQIVND (reference sequence). This CDR3 has 14 residues. V lost 6 bases, J lost 5 bases, and 13 bases lay in between. CDR3: CASRTQTGTGELFF. CDR3 DNA: TGTGCCAGTAGGACACAAACAGGGACCGGGGAGCTGTTTTTT. Complete variable domain (other parts from reference TRBV19 and TRBJ2-2): DGGITQSPKYLFRKEGQNVTLSCEQNLNHDAMYWYRQDPGQGLRLIYYSQIVNDFQKGDIAEGYSVSREKKESFPLTVTSAQKNPTAFYLCASRTQTGTGELFFGEGSRLTVL.

This chain joins TRBV7-8 and TRBJ2-5, with 7 nucleotides matching TRBD1. Germline trimming cut 0 bases from V and 2 bases from J; bases unmatched to any gene: 6. Germline CDR1 reads SGHVS; CDR2 reads FQNEAQ. The CDR3 covers 16 residues. CDR3 protein: CASSLAVWDRQETQYF. The CDR3 region has the DNA TGTGCCAGCAGCTTAGCGGTTTGGGACAGACAAGAGACCCAGTACTTC.

The chain recombines TRBV7-9 with TRBJ1-1; TRBD1 matches at 8 bases. Germline assignment: CDR1 SEHNR and CDR2 FQNEAQ (reference sequence). Trimming removed 5 bases from V and 3 bases from J; junction bases left unmatched: 11. The CDR3 sequence is 16 residues long. The CDR3 nucleotides are TGTGCCAGCAGCCCTAGGGACAGGAAGGAGGACACTGAAGCTTTCTTT. Its translation is CASSPRDRKEDTEAFF.

This clone was seen a few times. This rearrangement joins TRBV5-1 to TRBJ1-1; 7 nucleotides match TRBD1. This CDR3 has 13 amino acids. J gave up 5 bases and V 5 bases, and 6 bases lay outside the gene matches. Per germline, CDR1 SGHRS and CDR2 YFSETQ. The CDR3 DNA reads as TGCGCCAGCAGGAGGACAGGTCAGACTGAAGCTTTCTTT. It encodes CASRRTGQTEAFF.

The V gene is TRBV29-1, the J gene TRBJ2-3, with 9 bases that match TRBD2. Germline V CDR1 and CDR2: SQVTM, ANQGSEA. The CDR3 totals 16 residues. V was pared by 6 bases and J by 3 bases, with 13 bases of the junction left unmatched. The CDR3 coding sequence is TGCAGCGTGACCGCTGGGGGCGGGAGGGTGACAGATACGCAGTATTTT. Encoded protein: CSVTAGGGRVTDTQYF.

This chain links TRBV6-5 with TRBJ2-7; a weak D match, TRBD2 (5 bases). This CDR3 comprises 12 residues. V was shortened by 6 bases and J by 5 bases, with 11 bases between the two germline ends. Germline loops: CDR1 MNHEY, CDR2 SVGAGI. For the CDR3, the DNA is TGTGCCAGCAGCCACTCGGGAAACGAGCAGTACTTC. This gives the protein CASSHSGNEQYF.

The rearrangement uses TRBV28 and TRBJ2-7, with 10 bases lining up with TRBD2. Germline V CDR1 and CDR2: MDHEN, SYDVKM. CDR3 length: 15 residues. V lost 8 bases and J lost 0; bases outside the gene matches: 7. In nucleotides, the CDR3 is TGTGCCAGCCGCCGGACTAGCGGATTCTCCTACGAGCAGTACTTC. It specifies CASRRTSGFSYEQYF.

This clone was seen more than once but under ten times. The rearrangement links TRBV7-8 to TRBJ1-6, with a possible D match to TRBD1 (6 bases). The CDR3 sequence is 17 residues long. The germline gives CDR1 SGHVS, CDR2 FQNEAQ. The germline V and J ends were trimmed by 6 bases and 9 bases, with 24 bases remaining between them. Written as DNA, the CDR3 is TGTGCCAGCAGTTCCCCAGTCCAGACAGGCCTCGGTTCACCCCTCCACTTT. Translating it yields CASSSPVQTGLGSPLHF.

The CDR3, as DNA: TGCGCCAGCATACGGGGATCGGGCACAGATACGCAGTATTTT. Protein: CASIRGSGTDTQYF. This chain connects TRBV5-1 to TRBJ2-3, with D maybe TRBD2 (5 bases). Germline loops: CDR1 SGHRS, CDR2 YFSETQ. The CDR3 contains 14 residues. V dropped 6 bases and J dropped 1 base, with 12 bases sitting between them.

The gene calls are TRBV7-6 and TRBJ1-2; possibly TRBD1 for D (6 bases). Germline V gives CDR1 SGHVS, CDR2 FNYEAQ. The CDR3 runs to 14 residues. V was clipped by 5 bases and J by 4 bases, with 14 bases between them. In DNA, the CDR3 is TGTGCCAGCAGCAGCTCTGGACAGACCTATGGCTACACCTTC. Its protein is CASSSSGQTYGYTF.

The chain joins TRBV7-2 to TRBJ1-5; TRBD1 is a possible D gene (5 bases). Trimming took 1 base from V and 3 from J, leaving 10 bases between them. Germline V gene lookup returns CDR1 SGHTA and CDR2 FQGNSA. The CDR3 length is 15 residues. CDR3 sequence: CASSLEGRVNQPQHF. The CDR3 bases are TGTGCCAGCAGCTTAGAGGGCAGGGTCAATCAGCCCCAGCATTTT.

The chain carries TRBV10-2 and TRBJ1-4, with 12 bases fitting TRBD1. Germline V gene lookup returns CDR1 WSHSY and CDR2 SAAADI. The V and J ends lost 8 bases and 5 bases, in that order; junction bases with no gene match: 3. This CDR3 has 14 residues. The CDR3 reads CASGGTGGNEKLFF. The CDR3 DNA reads TGCGCCAGCGGGGGGACAGGGGGCAATGAAAAACTGTTTTTT.

The chain's CDR3 is CASSPILRGAGYGYTF. The CDR3 nucleotides are TGTGCCAGCAGCCCGATTCTACGGGGGGCCGGCTATGGCTACACCTTC. This chain links TRBV7-7 with TRBJ1-2; tentatively, D is TRBD1 (6 bases). This CDR3 is built from 16 residues. The V gene lost 5 bases and the J gene lost 4 bases, with 20 bases spanning the gap. Germline lookup yields CDR1 SSHAT and CDR2 FNYEAQ (reference sequence).

The chain employs TRBV27 and TRBJ2-7; 9 bases map to TRBD1. The CDR3 covers 15 residues. The V and J ends lost 6 bases and 5 bases, in that order; junction bases with no gene match: 11. CDR1 and CDR2 from the germline V gene are MNHEY and SMNVEV (reference sequence). The chain's CDR3 is CASSLVGTGWDEQYF. In DNA, the CDR3 is TGTGCCAGCAGCTTGGTCGGGACAGGGTGGGACGAGCAGTACTTC.

The CDR3 sequence: CASSPPHRVNQPQHF. The CDR3 nucleotides read TGTGCCAGCAGCCCCCCCCACAGGGTCAATCAGCCCCAGCATTTT. This chain uses TRBV7-6 with TRBJ1-5; possibly TRBD1 for D (6 bases). Germline V lookup: CDR1 SGHVS, CDR2 FNYEAQ. Trimming took 5 bases from V and 3 from J, leaving 14 bases between them. The CDR3 consists of 15 residues. The full variable domain, with the rest looked up from reference TRBV7-6 and TRBJ1-5, is GAGVSQSPRYKVTKRGQDVALRCDPISGHVSLYWYRQALGQGPEFLTYFNYEAQQDKSGLPNDRFSAERPEGSISTLTIQRTEQRDSAMYRCASSPPHRVNQPQHFGDGTRLSIL.